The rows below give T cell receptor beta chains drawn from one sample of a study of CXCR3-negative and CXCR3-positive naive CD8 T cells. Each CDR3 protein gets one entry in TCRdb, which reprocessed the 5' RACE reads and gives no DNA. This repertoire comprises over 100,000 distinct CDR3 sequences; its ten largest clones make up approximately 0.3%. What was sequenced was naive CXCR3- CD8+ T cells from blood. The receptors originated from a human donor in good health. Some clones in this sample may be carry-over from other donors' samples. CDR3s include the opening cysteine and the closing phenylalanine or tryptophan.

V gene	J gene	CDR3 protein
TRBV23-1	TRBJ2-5	CASSQPGLKDRAGPRETQYF
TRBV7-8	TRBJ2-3	CASRMAGTQYF
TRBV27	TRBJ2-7	CASSLSYGGGTYEQYF
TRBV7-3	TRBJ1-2	CASRNPTALGYGYTF
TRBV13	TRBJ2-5	CASSKGGYGETQYF
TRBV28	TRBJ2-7	CASSPQGAAYEQYF
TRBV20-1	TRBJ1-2	CSARPIGGYTF
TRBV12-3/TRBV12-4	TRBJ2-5	CASSPQIQETQYF
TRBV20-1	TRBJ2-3	CSARDLSLEVDTQYF
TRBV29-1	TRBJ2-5	CSVVISGGWQETQYF
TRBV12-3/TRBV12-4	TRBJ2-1	CASSLGPRGSYNEQFF
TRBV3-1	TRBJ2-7	CASSLPDRGLYEQYF
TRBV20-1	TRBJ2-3	CSATKTGRSTDTQYF
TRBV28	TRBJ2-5	CASSLLAEQETQYF
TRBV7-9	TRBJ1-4	CASSSRDREHGKLFF
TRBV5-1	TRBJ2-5	CASSSETGLGETQYF
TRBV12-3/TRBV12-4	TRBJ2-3	CASSFWGLGTDTQYF
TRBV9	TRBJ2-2	CASSVDGGATGELFF
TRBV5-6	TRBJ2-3	CASSVGTSEGGAGDTQYF
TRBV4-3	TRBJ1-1	CASSQDGQGGLENTEAFF
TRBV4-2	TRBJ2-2	CASSQEATGGHTGELFF
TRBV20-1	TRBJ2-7	CSAPDGSYEQYF
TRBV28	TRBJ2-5	CASSLWGAANQETQYF
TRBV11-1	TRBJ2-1	CASSPPSGNNYNEQFF
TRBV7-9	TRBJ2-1	CASSSLTGSCNEQFF
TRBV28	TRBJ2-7	CASTPVGRAEQYF
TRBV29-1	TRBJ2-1	CSVEDLRGLAGYNEQFF
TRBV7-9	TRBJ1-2	CASSPRDRVFGYTF
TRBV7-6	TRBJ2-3	CASTGFLGLTDTQYF
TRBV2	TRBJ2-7	CASSVRDSSYEQYF
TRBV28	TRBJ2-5	CASSLQKKYQETQYF
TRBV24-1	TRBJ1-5	CATSEIGNQPQHF
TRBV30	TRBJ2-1	CAWGPGGFEQFF
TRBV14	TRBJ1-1	CASSQVPRGDTEAFF
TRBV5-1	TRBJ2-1	CASSFGLAGGVLYNEQFF
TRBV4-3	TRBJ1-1	CASSQFKNTEAFF
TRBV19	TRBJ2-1	CASSIGTVSGDEQFF
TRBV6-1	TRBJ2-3	CASSELAGGPDTQYF
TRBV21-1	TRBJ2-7	CASSKLSSGISHPYEQYF
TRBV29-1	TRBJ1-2	CSVGRPDYGYTF
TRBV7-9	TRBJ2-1	CASSTSRDPISYNEQFF
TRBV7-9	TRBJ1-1	CASSSRGGGNTEAFF